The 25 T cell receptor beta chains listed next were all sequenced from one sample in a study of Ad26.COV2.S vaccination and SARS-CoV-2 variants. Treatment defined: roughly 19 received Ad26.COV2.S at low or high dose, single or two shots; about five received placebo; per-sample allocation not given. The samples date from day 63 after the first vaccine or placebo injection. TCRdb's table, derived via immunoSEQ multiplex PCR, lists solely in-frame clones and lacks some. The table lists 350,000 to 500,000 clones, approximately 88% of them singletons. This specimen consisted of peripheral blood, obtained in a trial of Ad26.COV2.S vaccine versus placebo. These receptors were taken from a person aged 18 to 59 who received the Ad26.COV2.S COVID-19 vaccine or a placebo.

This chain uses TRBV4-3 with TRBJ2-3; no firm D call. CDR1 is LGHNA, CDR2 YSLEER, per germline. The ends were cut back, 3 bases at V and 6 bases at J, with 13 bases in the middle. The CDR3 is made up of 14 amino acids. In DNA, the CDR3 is TGCGCCAGCAGCCAGCACAGCCGATGGGATACGCAGTATTTT. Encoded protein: CASSQHSRWDTQYF.

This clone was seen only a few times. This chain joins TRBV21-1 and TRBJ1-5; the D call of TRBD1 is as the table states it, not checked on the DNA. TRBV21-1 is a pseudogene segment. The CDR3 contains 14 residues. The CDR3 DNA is TGTGCCAGCAGAACCGACAGCCAGTATCAGCCCCAGCATTTT. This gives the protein CASRTDSQYQPQHF.

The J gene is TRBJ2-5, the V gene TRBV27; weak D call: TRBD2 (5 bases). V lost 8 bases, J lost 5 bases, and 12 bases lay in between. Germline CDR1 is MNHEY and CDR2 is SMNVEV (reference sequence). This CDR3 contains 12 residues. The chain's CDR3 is CASGRRGETQYF. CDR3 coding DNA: TGTGCCAGCGGGCGGAGAGGGGAGACCCAGTACTTC.

CDR3 bases: TGTGCCAGCAGCCAAGGGGACGTAGGGTTAGAGACCCAGTACTTC. This codes for CASSQGDVGLETQYF. The rearrangement joins TRBV3-1 (or the pseudogene TRBV3-2) to TRBJ2-5; D could derive from TRBD1 or TRBD2 (5 bases each). The germline gives CDR1 LGHDT, CDR2 YNNKEL (reference sequence). The V and J ends lost 1 base and 4 bases respectively, with 13 bases between them. The CDR3 length is 15 residues.

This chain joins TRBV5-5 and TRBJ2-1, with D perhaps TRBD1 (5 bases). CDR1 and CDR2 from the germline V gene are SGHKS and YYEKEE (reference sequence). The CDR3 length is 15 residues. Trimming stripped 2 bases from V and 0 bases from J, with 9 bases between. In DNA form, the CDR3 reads TGTGCCAGCAGCTTAGGGGTTAGCTCCTACAATGAGCAGTTCTTC. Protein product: CASSLGVSSYNEQFF.

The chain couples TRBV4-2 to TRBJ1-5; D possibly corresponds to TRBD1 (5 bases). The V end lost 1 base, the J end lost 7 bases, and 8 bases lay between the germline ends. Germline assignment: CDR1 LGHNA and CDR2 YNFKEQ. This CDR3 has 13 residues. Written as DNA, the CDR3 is TGTGCCAGCAGCCAAGGGGGGGGACAGCCCCAGCATTTT. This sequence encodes CASSQGGGQPQHF.

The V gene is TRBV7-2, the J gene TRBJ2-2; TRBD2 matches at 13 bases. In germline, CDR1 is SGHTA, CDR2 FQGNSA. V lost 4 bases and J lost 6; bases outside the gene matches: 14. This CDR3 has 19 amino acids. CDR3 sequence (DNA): TGTGCCAGCAGCTACCCGGGACTAGCGGGGAGACCCTATCCCGGGGAGCTGTTTTTT. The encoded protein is CASSYPGLAGRPYPGELFF.

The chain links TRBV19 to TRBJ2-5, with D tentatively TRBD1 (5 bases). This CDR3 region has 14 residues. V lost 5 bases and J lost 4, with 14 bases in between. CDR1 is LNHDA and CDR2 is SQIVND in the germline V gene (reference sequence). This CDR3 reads CASSPLRGRETQYF. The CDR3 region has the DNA TGTGCCAGTAGTCCGCTTAGGGGTCGAGAGACCCAGTACTTC.

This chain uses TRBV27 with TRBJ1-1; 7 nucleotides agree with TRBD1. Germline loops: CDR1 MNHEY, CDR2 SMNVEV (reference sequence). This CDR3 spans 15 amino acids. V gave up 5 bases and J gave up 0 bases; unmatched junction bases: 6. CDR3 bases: TGTGCCAGCAGTGCCCGGGACAGAGTGAACACTGAAGCTTTCTTT. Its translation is CASSARDRVNTEAFF.

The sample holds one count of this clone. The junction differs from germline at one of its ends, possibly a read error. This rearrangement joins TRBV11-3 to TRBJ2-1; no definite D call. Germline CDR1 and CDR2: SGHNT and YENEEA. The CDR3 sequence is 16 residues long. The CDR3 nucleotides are TGTGCCAACAGCTTAGATCCCCGGGCGCTTTACAATGAGCAGTTCTTC. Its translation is CANSLDPRALYNEQFF.

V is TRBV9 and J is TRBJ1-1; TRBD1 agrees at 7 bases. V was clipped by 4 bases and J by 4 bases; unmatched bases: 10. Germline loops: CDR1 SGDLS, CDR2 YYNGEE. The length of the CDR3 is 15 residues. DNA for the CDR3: TGTGCCAGCAGCCCCCGGACAGGCGCTCCCACTGAAGCTTTCTTT. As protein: CASSPRTGAPTEAFF.

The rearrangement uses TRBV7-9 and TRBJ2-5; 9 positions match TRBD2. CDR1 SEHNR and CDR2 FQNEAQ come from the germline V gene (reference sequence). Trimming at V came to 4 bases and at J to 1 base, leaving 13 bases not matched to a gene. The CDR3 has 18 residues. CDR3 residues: CASSWGARRGGIQETQYF. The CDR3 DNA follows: TGTGCCAGCAGCTGGGGGGCCCGGCGGGGGGGCATCCAAGAGACCCAGTACTTC.

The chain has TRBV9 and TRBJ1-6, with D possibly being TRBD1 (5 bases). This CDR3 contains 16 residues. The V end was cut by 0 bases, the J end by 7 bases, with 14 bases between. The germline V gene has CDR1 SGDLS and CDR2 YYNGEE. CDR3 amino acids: CASSVGGDAGNSPLHF. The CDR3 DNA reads TGTGCCAGCAGCGTAGGGGGGGATGCCGGGAATTCACCCCTCCACTTT.

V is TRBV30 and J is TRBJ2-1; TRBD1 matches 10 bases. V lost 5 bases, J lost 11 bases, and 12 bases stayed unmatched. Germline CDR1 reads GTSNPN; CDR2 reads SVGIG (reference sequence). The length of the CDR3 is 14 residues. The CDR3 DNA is TGTGCCTGGGTGGACGGGACAGGGGACCCACAGCAGTTCTTC. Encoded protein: CAWVDGTGDPQQFF.

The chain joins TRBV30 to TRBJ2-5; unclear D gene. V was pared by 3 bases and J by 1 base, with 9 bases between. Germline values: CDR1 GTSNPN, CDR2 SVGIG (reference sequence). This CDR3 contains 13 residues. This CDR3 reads CAWRGGSQETQYF. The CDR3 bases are TGTGCCTGGAGGGGTGGGTCCCAAGAGACCCAGTACTTC.

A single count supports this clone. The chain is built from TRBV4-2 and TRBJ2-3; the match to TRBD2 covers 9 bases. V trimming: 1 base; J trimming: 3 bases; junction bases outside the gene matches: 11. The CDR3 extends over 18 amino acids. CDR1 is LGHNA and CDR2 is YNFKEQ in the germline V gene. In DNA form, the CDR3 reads TGTGCCAGCAGCCAAGGGCGCATGGCGGGGGGGCCGACAGATACGCAGTATTTT. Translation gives CASSQGRMAGGPTDTQYF.

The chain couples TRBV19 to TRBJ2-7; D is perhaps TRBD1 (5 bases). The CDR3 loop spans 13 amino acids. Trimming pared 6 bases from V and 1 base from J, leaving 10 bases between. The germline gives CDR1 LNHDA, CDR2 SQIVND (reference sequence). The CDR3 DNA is TGTGCCAGTAGGGCAGGGTCTTCCTACGAGCAGTACTTC. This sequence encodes CASRAGSSYEQYF.

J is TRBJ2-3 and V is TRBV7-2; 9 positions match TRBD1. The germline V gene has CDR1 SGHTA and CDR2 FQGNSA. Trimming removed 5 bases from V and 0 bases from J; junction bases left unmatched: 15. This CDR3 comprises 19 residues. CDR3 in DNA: TGTGCCAGCAGCCGTTTTGTGGGACAGGGACGGTTGAGCACAGATACGCAGTATTTT. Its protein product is CASSRFVGQGRLSTDTQYF. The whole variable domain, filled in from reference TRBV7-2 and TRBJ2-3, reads GAGVSQSPSNKVTEKGKDVELRCDPISGHTALYWYRQSLGQGLEFLIYFQGNSAPDKSGLPSDRFSAERTGGSVSTLTIQRTQQEDSAVYLCASSRFVGQGRLSTDTQYFGPGTRLTVL.

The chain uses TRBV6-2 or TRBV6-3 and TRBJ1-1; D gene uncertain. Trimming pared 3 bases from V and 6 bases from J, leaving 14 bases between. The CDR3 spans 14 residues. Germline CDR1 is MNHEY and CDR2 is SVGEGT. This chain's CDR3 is CASSYSGGIAEAFF. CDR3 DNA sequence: TGTGCCAGCAGTTATTCTGGAGGGATCGCTGAAGCTTTCTTT.

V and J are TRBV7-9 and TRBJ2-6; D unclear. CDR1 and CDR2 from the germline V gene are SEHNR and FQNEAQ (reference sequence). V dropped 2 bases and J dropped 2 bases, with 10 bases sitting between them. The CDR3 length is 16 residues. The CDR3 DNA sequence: TGTGCCAGCAGCTTACAAGTTTCGGCTGGGGCCAACGTCCTGACTTTC. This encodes CASSLQVSAGANVLTF.

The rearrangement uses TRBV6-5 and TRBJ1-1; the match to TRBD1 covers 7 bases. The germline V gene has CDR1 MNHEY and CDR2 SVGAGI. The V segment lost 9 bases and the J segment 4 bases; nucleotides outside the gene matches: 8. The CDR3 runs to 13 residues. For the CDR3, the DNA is TGTGCCAGTTCCACAGGGGCATCCACTGAAGCTTTCTTT. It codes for CASSTGASTEAFF.

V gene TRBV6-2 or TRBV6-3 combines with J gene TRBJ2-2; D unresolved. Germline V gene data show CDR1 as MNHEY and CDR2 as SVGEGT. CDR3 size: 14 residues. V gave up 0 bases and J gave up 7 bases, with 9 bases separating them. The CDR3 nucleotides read TGTGCCAGCAGTTACTCTCCCGGGCACGGGGAGCTGTTTTTT. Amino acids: CASSYSPGHGELFF.

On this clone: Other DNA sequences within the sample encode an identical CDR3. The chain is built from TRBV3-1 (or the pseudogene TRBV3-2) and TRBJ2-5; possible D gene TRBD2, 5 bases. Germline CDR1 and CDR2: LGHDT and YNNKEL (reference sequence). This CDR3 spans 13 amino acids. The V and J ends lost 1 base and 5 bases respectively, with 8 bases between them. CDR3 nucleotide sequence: TGTGCCAGCAGCCAAGTTGAGGGCGAGACCCAGTACTTC. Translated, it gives CASSQVEGETQYF.

The CDR3 protein is CAGATGFGSPLHF. CDR3 DNA sequence: TGTGCCGGAGCGACAGGGTTCGGTTCACCCCTCCACTTT. This sequence joins TRBV19 and TRBJ1-6; 7 nucleotides match TRBD1. V was clipped by 11 bases and J by 9 bases; unmatched bases: 10. CDR1 is LNHDA, CDR2 SQIVND, per germline (reference sequence). The CDR3 runs 13 residues.

The DNA of the CDR3 is TGCGCCAGCAGCTCGGGCGGGGCCCCGGGGGAGACCCAGTACTTC. This encodes CASSSGGAPGETQYF. V usage is TRBV5-1 and J usage is TRBJ2-5; a possible D gene is TRBD2 (6 bases). The V gene lost 3 bases and the J gene lost 5 bases, with 17 bases spanning the gap. The CDR3 sequence is 15 residues long. Per germline, CDR1 SGHRS and CDR2 YFSETQ. The variable domain in full, with the rest retrieved from reference TRBV5-1 and TRBJ2-5, is KAGVTQTPRYLIKTRGQQVTLSCSPISGHRSVSWYQQTPGQGLQFLFEYFSETQRNKGNFPGRFSGRQFSNSRSEMNVSTLELGDSALYLCASSSGGAPGETQYFGPGTRLLVL.